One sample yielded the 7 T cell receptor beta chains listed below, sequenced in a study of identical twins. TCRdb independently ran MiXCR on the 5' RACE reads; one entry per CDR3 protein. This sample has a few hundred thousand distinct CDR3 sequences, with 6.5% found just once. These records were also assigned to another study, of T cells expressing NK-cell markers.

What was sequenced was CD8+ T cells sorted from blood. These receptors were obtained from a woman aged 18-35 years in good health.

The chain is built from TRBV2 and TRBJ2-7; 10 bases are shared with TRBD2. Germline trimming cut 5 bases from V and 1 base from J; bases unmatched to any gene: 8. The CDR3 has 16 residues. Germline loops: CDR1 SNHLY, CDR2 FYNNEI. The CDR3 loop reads CASSQSGLADSYEQYF. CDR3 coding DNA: TGTGCCAGCAGTCAGTCTGGACTAGCGGATTCCTACGAGCAGTACTTC.

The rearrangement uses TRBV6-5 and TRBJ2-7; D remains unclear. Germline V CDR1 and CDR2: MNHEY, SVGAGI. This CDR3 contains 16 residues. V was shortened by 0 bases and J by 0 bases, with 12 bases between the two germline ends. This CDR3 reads CASSYSPNTPSYEQYF. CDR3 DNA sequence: TGTGCCAGCAGTTACTCACCGAACACCCCCTCCTACGAGCAGTACTTC.

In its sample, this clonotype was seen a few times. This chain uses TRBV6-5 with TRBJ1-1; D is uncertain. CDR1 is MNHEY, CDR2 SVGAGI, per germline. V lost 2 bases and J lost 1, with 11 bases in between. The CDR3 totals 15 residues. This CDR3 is CASSYGRAGNTEAFF. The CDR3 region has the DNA TGTGCCAGCAGTTACGGTAGGGCAGGGAACACTGAAGCTTTCTTT.

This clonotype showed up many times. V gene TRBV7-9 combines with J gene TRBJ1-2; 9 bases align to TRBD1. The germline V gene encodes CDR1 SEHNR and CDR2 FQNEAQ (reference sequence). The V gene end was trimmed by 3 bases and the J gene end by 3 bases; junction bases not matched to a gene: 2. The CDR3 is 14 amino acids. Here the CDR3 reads CASSFGDRDYGYTF. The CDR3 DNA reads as TGTGCCAGCAGCTTTGGGGACAGGGACTATGGCTACACCTTC.

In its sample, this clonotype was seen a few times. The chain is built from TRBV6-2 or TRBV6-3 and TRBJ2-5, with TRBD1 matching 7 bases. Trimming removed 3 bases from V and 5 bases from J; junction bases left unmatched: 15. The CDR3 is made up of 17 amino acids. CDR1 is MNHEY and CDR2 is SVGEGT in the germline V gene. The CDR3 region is CASSYDPRQGAMETQYF. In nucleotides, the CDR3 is TGTGCCAGCAGTTATGATCCTCGACAGGGCGCTATGGAGACCCAGTACTTC.

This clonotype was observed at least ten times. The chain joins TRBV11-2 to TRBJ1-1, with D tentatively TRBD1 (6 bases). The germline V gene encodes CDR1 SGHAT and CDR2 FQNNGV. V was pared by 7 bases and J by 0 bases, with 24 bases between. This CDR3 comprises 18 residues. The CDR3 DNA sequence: TGTGCCAGCACCCTCCCGGTTGGGGGCCAGCCCATGAACACTGAAGCTTTCTTT. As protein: CASTLPVGGQPMNTEAFF.

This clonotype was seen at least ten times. The CDR3 is CASSQLTGGPTDTQYF. The CDR3 DNA reads as TGCGCCAGCAGCCAATTGACAGGGGGCCCCACAGATACGCAGTATTTT. This chain connects TRBV4-3 to TRBJ2-3; 10 bases match TRBD1. Germline lookup yields CDR1 LGHNA and CDR2 YSLEER. Germline trimming cut 2 bases from V and 2 bases from J; bases unmatched to any gene: 4. This CDR3 is built from 16 residues.